This TCR beta chain was recovered during a study of T cells in Graves' hyperthyroidism and ophthalmopathy. Amplified TCR beta CDR3 regions derived from RNA transcripts. The HTBI set primed first-round TCR CDR3 RT-PCR. TCRdb redid the calling of the multiplex PCR reads with MiXCR, one entry per CDR3 protein. Seen here are more than 600,000 distinct CDR3 sequences, 16% observed once, and the top ten hold under 9.5%. Germline V lookup: CDR1 GTSNPN, CDR2 SVGIG (reference sequence). The ends were cut back, 1 base at V and 6 bases at J, with 13 bases in the middle. This CDR3 has 14 amino acids. Many counts were recorded for this clonotype. The study defined stable Graves' hyperthyroidism as no ophthalmopathy progression within 18 months. A patient was excluded if there was uncontrolled infection, other autoimmune disease, pregnancy or lactation.

This rearrangement joins TRBV30 to TRBJ1-5; TRBD1 is a possible D gene (6 bases). Source material: blood. This sequence was found in a man between 18 and 35 years old with Graves' hyperthyroidism. The CDR3 DNA follows: TGTGCCTGGAGTGGACGGTTGACAGGTCAGCCCCAGCATTTT. Encoded protein: CAWSGRLTGQPQHF.